This is a list of T cell receptor beta chains from one sample in a study of T cell changes during pregnancy in multiple sclerosis. Assay used: immunoSEQ multiplex PCR; TCRdb lists only in-frame clones, some missing. The profile shows about 73,000 clones, around 92% of them singletons. Sequencing was performed on peripheral blood, taken in the third trimester of pregnancy. The origin of the receptors is a female donor in good health, enrolled as a control in a pregnancy study. Each CDR3 is given with its conserved first and last residue. A D gene is named only where the DNA matches it firmly.

V gene	D gene	J gene	CDR3 DNA	CDR3 protein
TRBV6-5	-	TRBJ1-5	TGTGCCAGCAGTTATTCTTATAGCAATCAGCCCCAGCATTTT	CASSYSYSNQPQHF
TRBV28	-	TRBJ1-3	TGTGCCAGCAGTACAGTAACCTCTGGAAACACCATATATTTT	CASSTVTSGNTIYF
TRBV2	TRBD2	TRBJ2-3	TGTGCCAGCGGGATCGGACTAGGTGCAGATACGCAGTATTTT	CASGIGLGADTQYF
TRBV5-1	-	TRBJ2-5	TGCGCCAGCGGCGGACAGCTCCAAGAGACCCAGTACTTC	CASGGQLQETQYF
TRBV19	TRBD1	TRBJ1-4	TGTGCCAGTAGTACAGACAGGGGTCCTCGTAAACTGTTTTTT	CASSTDRGPRKLFF
TRBV6-6	-	TRBJ1-2	TGTGCCAGCAGTTACTCGAGGGGGGGCGGCTATGGCTACACCTTC	CASSYSRGGGYGYTF
TRBV7-3	TRBD2	TRBJ2-3	TGTGCCAGCAGCTTAAGGCCGGGACTAGCGGGAGATAGCGCAGATACGCAGTATTTT	CASSLRPGLAGDSADTQYF
TRBV5-4	-	TRBJ2-1	TGTGCCAGCAGCTTTAAAGGGGATATTAGTGAGCAGTTCTTC	CASSFKGDISEQFF
TRBV6-5	-	TRBJ2-7	TGTGCCAGCACGGCAGGGTCCACCTACGAGCAGTACTTC	CASTAGSTYEQYF
TRBV29-1	TRBD1	TRBJ2-1	TGCAGCGCTGGACAGGGCCAAAATGAGCAGTTCTTC	CSAGQGQNEQFF